The 15 T cell receptor beta chains in this list originate from one sample, sequenced in a study of CD8 T cell repertoires and HIV-1 epitope variants. The repertoire was sequenced with immunoSEQ multiplex PCR; TCRdb's copy has only in-frame clones and lacks some. There are roughly 5,800 clones in the sample; around 64% occur only once, and around 44% lies in the top ten. Their recognized antigens are unknown. Material: cultured CD8+ T cells derived from PBMCs. The receptors originated from a male donor with HIV.

The gene calls are TRBV28 and TRBJ2-4; 10 nucleotides line up with TRBD1. With 8 bases clipped from V and 4 bases from J, the junction kept 8 bases outside the gene matches. The germline gives CDR1 MDHEN, CDR2 SYDVKM. CDR3 length equals 15 residues. CDR3: CASASGTGDKNIQYF. In DNA, the CDR3 is TGTGCCAGCGCGTCCGGGACAGGGGATAAAAACATTCAGTACTTC.

This chain joins TRBV7-9 and TRBJ2-1; 9 bases map to TRBD1. This CDR3 spans 15 amino acids. Trimming at V came to 4 bases and at J to 7 bases, leaving 8 bases not matched to a gene. The germline V gene encodes CDR1 SEHNR and CDR2 FQNEAQ (reference sequence). The CDR3 coding sequence is TGTGCCAGCAGCTCCACGACAGGGGGAGAGAATGAGCAGTTCTTC. Protein: CASSSTTGGENEQFF.

Only one count was recorded for this clone. The chain combines TRBV5-1 with TRBJ2-1; 10 bases are a match to TRBD1. The J segment lost 7 bases and the V segment lost 0 bases, leaving 4 bases of the junction unmatched. This CDR3 has 15 amino acids. Germline-derived CDR1 and CDR2 are SGHRS and YFSETQ. The CDR3 reads CASSLGQGAGNEQFF. CDR3 coding DNA: TGCGCCAGCAGCTTGGGACAGGGGGCGGGAAATGAGCAGTTCTTC.

This chain uses TRBV21-1 with TRBJ2-1. TRBV21-1 is shown as a pseudogene. The CDR3 has 16 residues. The CDR3 is CASSRRRGQNYNEQFF. DNA for the CDR3: TGTGCCAGCAGCCGCCGTCGGGGGCAAAACTACAATGAGCAGTTCTTC.

The table lists this clone with a few counts. The V gene is TRBV11-3, the J gene TRBJ2-2; D possibly matches TRBD1 or TRBD2 (5 bases each). The germline V gene has CDR1 SGHNT and CDR2 YENEEA. This CDR3 has 14 amino acids. Trimming shortened V by 3 bases and J by 5 bases, and 10 bases separated the two germline ends. The CDR3 spells CASSFRGETGELFF. The CDR3 region has the DNA TGTGCCAGCAGCTTTAGAGGGGAAACCGGGGAGCTGTTTTTT. Based on the CDR3 plus reference TRBV11-3 and TRBJ2-2, the full variable domain is EAGVVQSPRYKIIEKKQPVAFWCNPISGHNTLYWYLQNLGQGPELLIRYENEEAVDDSQLPKDRFSAERLKGVDSTLKIQPAELGDSAVYLCASSFRGETGELFFGEGSRLTVL.

The gene calls are TRBV9 and TRBJ2-3, with unresolved D. CDR3 length: 15 residues. Germline-derived CDR1 and CDR2 are SGDLS and YYNGEE. V lost 0 bases and J 3 bases, leaving 11 bases between the germline ends. This CDR3 is CASSVAGLGTDTQYF. The CDR3 nucleotides are TGTGCCAGCAGCGTAGCTGGCCTCGGGACAGATACGCAGTATTTT.

V usage is TRBV6-4 and J usage is TRBJ1-1, with a tentative D call TRBD1 (6 bases). Germline CDR1 reads MRHNA; CDR2 reads SNTAGT. Trimming left V 3 bases short and J 3 bases short, with 8 bases between. There are 13 residues in the CDR3. The CDR3 reads CASSDTGYTEAFF. The CDR3 DNA reads TGTGCCAGCAGTGATACAGGGTACACTGAAGCTTTCTTT.

The V call is TRBV7-6, the J call TRBJ2-5; D possibly corresponds to TRBD2 (5 bases). Germline V gives CDR1 SGHVS, CDR2 FNYEAQ. The V end was cut by 5 bases, the J end by 1 base, with 20 bases between. CDR3 size: 17 residues. The CDR3 nucleotides are TGTGCCAGCAGCCTAGAGTGGGAGAGTACGATCCAAGAGACCCAGTACTTC. It translates to CASSLEWESTIQETQYF.

The V gene is TRBV13, the J gene TRBJ2-7; TRBD2 might be the D (6 bases). The germline V gene has CDR1 PRHDT and CDR2 FYEKMQ (reference sequence). Trimming pared 4 bases from V and 3 bases from J, leaving 25 bases between. The CDR3 loop spans 18 amino acids. The CDR3 is CASSSLGQGPGGLYEQYF. The CDR3 DNA is TGTGCCAGCAGCTCTTTAGGGCAGGGACCAGGAGGGCTCTACGAGCAGTACTTC.

J is TRBJ1-1 and V is TRBV19, with no clear D. Germline assignment: CDR1 LNHDA and CDR2 SQIVND (reference sequence). The CDR3 is made up of 14 amino acids. The V and J ends lost 7 bases and 2 bases respectively, with 14 bases between them. The CDR3 loop is CASTFLGSNTEAFF. CDR3 DNA sequence: TGTGCCAGTACCTTCCTCGGGTCAAACACTGAAGCTTTCTTT.

This clone has a handful of counts. The V call is TRBV9, the J call TRBJ2-3; D not certain. Trimming removed 3 bases from V and 4 bases from J, with 12 bases in between. CDR1 is SGDLS and CDR2 is YYNGEE in the germline V gene. The CDR3 contains 14 residues. This chain's CDR3 is CASSEYRDSDTQYF. The CDR3 nucleotides read TGTGCCAGCAGCGAGTACAGAGATTCAGATACGCAGTATTTT. The complete variable domain, with remaining parts taken from reference TRBV9 and TRBJ2-3, reads DSGVTQTPKHLITATGQRVTLRCSPRSGDLSVYWYQQSLDQGLQFLIQYYNGEERAKGNILERFSAQQFPDLHSELNLSSLELGDSALYFCASSEYRDSDTQYFGPGTRLTVL.

The chain carries TRBV5-6 and TRBJ2-3, with 15 bases that match TRBD2. This CDR3 is 17 amino acids long. Germline loops: CDR1 SGHDT, CDR2 YYEEEE. The junction had 6 bases not matched to a gene; V was cut back by 3 bases and J by 4 bases. The CDR3 sequence is CASSSEGLAGGPDTQYF. The DNA of the CDR3 is TGTGCCAGCAGCTCGGAAGGACTAGCGGGAGGGCCAGATACGCAGTATTTT.

This clone was recorded only once. This chain connects TRBV27 to TRBJ2-1; 8 bases align to TRBD1. Germline loops: CDR1 MNHEY, CDR2 SMNVEV (reference sequence). This CDR3 is 12 amino acids long. Losses at the gene ends were 8 bases for V and 6 bases for J; bases not matched to a gene: 3. The DNA of the CDR3 is TGTGCCAGCCGGGACAGGTCCAATGAGCAGTTCTTC. It codes for CASRDRSNEQFF.

The V gene is TRBV28, the J gene TRBJ2-1; D possibly corresponds to TRBD1 (5 bases). V lost 6 bases and J 4 bases, leaving 16 bases between the germline ends. This CDR3 has 15 residues. Looked up from germline, CDR1 is MDHEN and CDR2 is SYDVKM. CDR3 residues: CASRPRQPDYNEQFF. The CDR3 DNA follows: TGTGCCAGCAGACCTAGACAGCCTGATTACAATGAGCAGTTCTTC. The variable domain in full, completed from reference TRBV28 and TRBJ2-1, reads DVKVTQSSRYLVKRTGEKVFLECVQDMDHENMFWYRQDPGLGLRLIYFSYDVKMKEKGDIPEGYSVSREKKERFSLILESASTNQTSMYLCASRPRQPDYNEQFFGPGTRLTVL.

This clone was counted a few times. The chain uses TRBV7-9 and TRBJ2-1; D is perhaps TRBD2 (5 bases). The CDR3 runs 13 residues. The V end was cut by 6 bases, the J end by 4 bases, with 10 bases between. The germline V gene has CDR1 SEHNR and CDR2 FQNEAQ (reference sequence). The CDR3 DNA reads TGTGCCAGCAGGTCCGGCGGGTACAATGAGCAGTTCTTC. Its protein product is CASRSGGYNEQFF.